Here is one TCR beta chain with its context. As yet, its antigen is unknown. The record originates from a study of beta chain features in type 1 diabetes. Study in general: Age and gender were similar between patients and healthy donors, as were cell yields.

CDR3 length: 13 amino acids. Germline loops: CDR1 SGHNT, CDR2 YYREEE (reference sequence). The V gene end was trimmed by 4 bases and the J gene end by 7 bases; junction bases not matched to a gene: 7. Study-level results: HLA effects on TCRB rearrangement stayed unresolved here.

Every donor provided one heparinised blood draw, which averaged about 120 mL. Reverse transcribing all isolated RNA meant expressed TCRB transcripts were sequenced. Sequencing was performed with immunoSEQ multiplex PCR; in TCRdb, only in-frame clones are kept and a portion is missing. The sample holds 120,000 to 150,000 clones; 6.9% are singletons and the top ten take 1.3% to 1.5%. V is TRBV5-4 and J is TRBJ2-5; 7 nucleotides line up with TRBD1. The TCR was taken from a woman in her twenties or thirties in good health. Material for sequencing was central memory CD4+ T cells from blood. In DNA, the CDR3 is TGTGCCAGCAGCACCGGGGACAGCGGGACCCAGTACTTC. Amino acid sequence: CASSTGDSGTQYF.